A single sample is the source of the 17 T cell receptor beta chains below, sequenced in a study of blood T cell repertoires in COVID-19. Produced via immunoSEQ multiplex PCR; TCRdb's table is partial and in-frame only. The data show about 110,000 clones, with 85% to 95% seen just once and 1% to 1.5% held by the top ten. The material sequenced was peripheral blood. The source is a woman in her 30s with acute or convalescent COVID-19.

The chain is built from TRBV4-2 and TRBJ1-4; 10 nucleotides line up with TRBD1. After removal of 4 bases from V and 6 bases from J, the junction contained 8 bases not matched to a gene. This CDR3 contains 16 residues. Germline values: CDR1 LGHNA, CDR2 YNFKEQ. The CDR3: CASSPSTGGSDEKLFF. The CDR3 DNA is TGTGCCAGCAGCCCTTCGACAGGGGGCAGCGATGAAAAACTGTTTTTT.

This CDR3 reads CASSEGPYYEQYF. The DNA for the CDR3 is TGTGCCAGCAGTGAAGGGCCATACTACGAGCAGTACTTC. The chain uses TRBV2 and TRBJ2-7, with unresolved D. CDR1 and CDR2 (germline): SNHLY, FYNNEI. V was cut by 1 base and J by 3 bases, with 7 bases left in between. CDR3 size: 13 residues.

This clone occurred a few times. The chain has TRBV7-9 and TRBJ1-1; tentatively, D is TRBD1 (5 bases). Germline V gives CDR1 SEHNR, CDR2 FQNEAQ (reference sequence). CDR3 length equals 17 residues. Trimming left V 6 bases short and J 3 bases short, with 23 bases between. This CDR3 is CASRRDFTTGWDTEAFF. CDR3 nucleotide sequence: TGTGCCAGCAGACGGGACTTTACAACCGGGTGGGACACTGAAGCTTTCTTT.

The CDR3 coding sequence is TGTGCCAGCAGCGTAGGCTGGACAGCGAACTATGGCTACACCTTC. Translation gives CASSVGWTANYGYTF. V and J are TRBV9 and TRBJ1-2, with D possibly TRBD1 on 6 matching bases. This CDR3 has 15 residues. From germline, CDR1 is SGDLS and CDR2 YYNGEE. V dropped 0 bases and J dropped 2 bases, with 11 bases sitting between them.

V usage is TRBV10-3 and J usage is TRBJ1-3; 12 nucleotides line up with TRBD1. The CDR3 has 17 amino acids. Per the germline V gene, CDR1 is ENHRY and CDR2 is SYGVKD. After removal of 5 bases from V and 1 base from J, the junction contained 6 bases not matched to a gene. The CDR3 DNA follows: TGTGCCATCAGTAACCCGGGACAGGGGGCTTCTGGAAACACCATATATTTT. Translating it yields CAISNPGQGASGNTIYF.

CDR3 sequence: CASSVQGAWDNEQFF. Here the CDR3 DNA reads TGTGCCAGCAGCGTACAGGGGGCCTGGGACAATGAGCAGTTCTTC. The chain employs TRBV9 and TRBJ2-1, with 8 bases identical to TRBD1. Per germline, CDR1 SGDLS and CDR2 YYNGEE. V gave up 1 base and J gave up 5 bases; unmatched junction bases: 5. The CDR3 spans 15 residues.

The V and J genes are TRBV5-4 and TRBJ2-5; maybe TRBD2 (6 bases). V gave up 0 bases and J gave up 5 bases, with 14 bases separating them. Germline V lookup: CDR1 SGHNT, CDR2 YYREEE (reference sequence). This CDR3 region has 15 residues. The chain's CDR3 is CASSLAAGIGETQYF. Written as DNA, the CDR3 is TGTGCCAGCAGCTTGGCGGCGGGAATTGGGGAGACCCAGTACTTC.

The gene calls are TRBV29-1 and TRBJ1-2, with D maybe TRBD1 (6 bases). The CDR3 loop spans 15 amino acids. The V end was cut by 6 bases, the J end by 4 bases, with 21 bases between. Looked up from germline, CDR1 is SQVTM and CDR2 is ANQGSEA. Here the CDR3 DNA reads TGCAGCGTCCGGGGGGCAGGGCAGGAACTCTATGGCTACACCTTC. Translated, it gives CSVRGAGQELYGYTF. The full variable domain, its missing parts supplied by reference TRBV29-1 and TRBJ1-2, is SAVISQKPSRDICQRGTSLTIQCQVDSQVTMMFWYRQQPGQSLTLIATANQGSEATYESGFVIDKFPISRPNLTFSTLTVSNMSPEDSSIYLCSVRGAGQELYGYTFGSGTRLTVV.

The chain employs TRBV6-4 and TRBJ1-1; D may be TRBD1 (5 bases). Germline loops: CDR1 MRHNA, CDR2 SNTAGT. This CDR3 region has 17 residues. The V and J ends lost 3 bases and 1 base respectively, with 18 bases between them. The CDR3 spells CASSDMEKGQGNTEAFF. As DNA, the CDR3 is TGTGCCAGCAGTGATATGGAGAAGGGGCAGGGGAACACTGAAGCTTTCTTT.

The chain carries TRBV2 and TRBJ2-3; TRBD2 might be the D (6 bases). Germline V gives CDR1 SNHLY, CDR2 FYNNEI. Trimming took 4 bases from V and 0 from J, leaving 8 bases between them. This CDR3 is 14 amino acids long. CDR3 sequence (DNA): TGTGCCAGCAGTGGTCGGGGGAGCACAGATACGCAGTATTTT. Translation gives CASSGRGSTDTQYF.

The chain uses TRBV7-9 and TRBJ1-4; TRBD1 matches at 7 bases. This CDR3 has 15 residues. Losses at the gene ends were 1 base for V and 5 bases for J; bases not matched to a gene: 4. In germline, CDR1 is SEHNR, CDR2 FQNEAQ (reference sequence). The CDR3 loop is CASSLVGTENEKLFF. The CDR3 nucleotides read TGTGCCAGCAGCTTAGTGGGGACAGAGAATGAAAAACTGTTTTTT. The variable domain in full, completed from reference TRBV7-9 and TRBJ1-4, reads DTGVSQNPRHKITKRGQNVTFRCDPISEHNRLYWYRQTLGQGPEFLTYFQNEAQLEKSRLLSDRFSAERPKGSFSTLEIQRTEQGDSAMYLCASSLVGTENEKLFFGSGTQLSVL.

This chain links TRBV7-2 with TRBJ2-1; possible D gene TRBD2, 5 bases. In germline, CDR1 is SGHTA, CDR2 FQGNSA. The CDR3 spans 14 residues. The ends were cut back, 1 base at V and 6 bases at J, with 10 bases in the middle. CDR3 region: CASSLDPRGNEQFF. In DNA form, the CDR3 reads TGTGCCAGCAGCTTAGACCCCCGGGGCAATGAGCAGTTCTTC.

The chain employs TRBV7-9 and TRBJ1-6, with a weak D call TRBD1 (5 bases). The ends were cut back, 1 base at V and 7 bases at J, with 11 bases in the middle. The germline V gene has CDR1 SEHNR and CDR2 FQNEAQ (reference sequence). This CDR3 spans 15 amino acids. The CDR3 loop reads CASSLGGSRNSPLHF. CDR3 coding DNA: TGTGCCAGCAGCTTAGGGGGCAGTAGGAATTCACCCCTCCACTTT.

V is TRBV14 and J is TRBJ2-7; weak D call: TRBD1 (5 bases). From germline, CDR1 is SGHDN and CDR2 FVKESK. The CDR3 sequence is 14 residues long. Trimming removed 3 bases from V and 3 bases from J, with 12 bases in between. DNA for the CDR3: TGTGCCAGCAGCCAGGGGCCAACCCTCTACGAGCAGTACTTC. This codes for CASSQGPTLYEQYF.

The chain employs TRBV2 and TRBJ1-2, with D possibly TRBD1 on 6 matching bases. Per the germline V gene, CDR1 is SNHLY and CDR2 is FYNNEI. CDR3 length equals 14 residues. V was pared by 4 bases and J by 6 bases, with 15 bases between. The CDR3 is CASSAGTSRHGYTF. The DNA of the CDR3 is TGTGCCAGCAGTGCAGGGACATCCCGGCATGGCTACACCTTC.

V gene TRBV5-8 combines with J gene TRBJ1-2, with TRBD1 identical over 7 bases. V dropped 4 bases and J dropped 5; count of bases not matched to a gene: 8. CDR1 is SGHTS and CDR2 is YDEGEE in the germline V gene. The CDR3 sequence is 14 residues long. The DNA of the CDR3 is TGTGCCAGCAGCCCGGGACAGCCGGTTTATGGCTACACCTTC. It is translated as CASSPGQPVYGYTF. Supplemented by reference TRBV5-8 and TRBJ1-2, the full variable domain reads EAGVTQSPTHLIKTRGQQATLRCSPISGHTSVYWYQQALGLGLQFLLWYDEGEERNRGNFPPRFSGRQFPNYSSELNVNALELEDSALYLCASSPGQPVYGYTFGSGTRLTVV.

The V and J genes are TRBV7-2 and TRBJ2-7, with 7 bases matching TRBD2. The CDR3 covers 17 residues. The germline gives CDR1 SGHTA, CDR2 FQGNSA. The J segment lost 2 bases and the V segment lost 2 bases, leaving 12 bases of the junction unmatched. The chain's CDR3 is CASSLIAGAGIAYEQYF. The CDR3, as DNA: TGTGCCAGCAGCTTAATAGCCGGAGCGGGAATCGCCTACGAGCAGTACTTC. Using reference TRBV7-2 and TRBJ2-7 for the parts outside the CDR3, the full variable domain is GAGVSQSPSNKVTEKGKDVELRCDPISGHTALYWYRQSLGQGLEFLIYFQGNSAPDKSGLPSDRFSAERTGGSVSTLTIQRTQQEDSAVYLCASSLIAGAGIAYEQYFGPGTRLTVT.